Each of the 20 T cell receptor beta chains below was sequenced from the same sample in a study of OX40 agonist ivuxolimab in advanced cancers. Sequencing was performed with immunoSEQ multiplex PCR; in TCRdb, only in-frame clones are kept and a portion is missing. This sample has around 84,000 clones, with approximately 84% found just once. This material consisted of CD4+ or CD8+ T cells sorted from blood, taken in a trial of the OX40 agonist ivuxolimab. These receptors were obtained from an adult with an advanced solid tumor such as melanoma, head and neck, liver or kidney cancer.

The chain is built from TRBV14 and TRBJ2-7, with D perhaps matching TRBD1 (5 bases). The CDR3 has 13 residues. Between the trimmed V and J ends, which lost 8 bases and 3 bases, there was a span of 14 bases. Germline V gives CDR1 SGHDN, CDR2 FVKESK. CDR3 in amino acids: CASGHSPGYEQYF. CDR3 nucleotide sequence: TGTGCCAGCGGACACTCGCCAGGCTACGAGCAGTACTTC.

The rearrangement links TRBV6-6 to TRBJ1-6; the D is unclear. CDR1 MNHNY and CDR2 SVGAGI come from the germline V gene (reference sequence). This CDR3 comprises 14 residues. V gave up 5 bases and J gave up 4 bases, with 9 bases separating them. The CDR3 nucleotides are TGTGCCAGCAGTCCTGACGGGTATAATTCACCCCTCCACTTT. Translating gives CASSPDGYNSPLHF.

This clone was recorded a few times. The chain carries TRBV6-5 and TRBJ1-4; TRBD1 matches at 8 bases. CDR1 and CDR2 (germline): MNHEY, SVGAGI. This CDR3 contains 13 residues. Unmatched junction bases numbered 6, after V lost 8 bases and J lost 7 bases. CDR3 nucleotide sequence: TGTGCCAGCGGACAGGGATTCGGTGAAAAACTGTTTTTT. Translated, it gives CASGQGFGEKLFF.

This sequence joins TRBV27 and TRBJ2-3; 12 nucleotides align to TRBD2. The CDR3 consists of 16 residues. Trimming removed 6 bases from V and 3 bases from J; junction bases left unmatched: 7. The V gene's germline CDR1 is MNHEY and CDR2 SMNVEV (reference sequence). DNA of the CDR3: TGTGCCAGCAGCTCCCGGACTAGCGGGAAAACAGATACGCAGTATTTT. Translating gives CASSSRTSGKTDTQYF.

The CDR3 nucleotides are TGTGCCAGTAGTAGCCGGACAGTATCGAATCAGCCCCAGCATTTT. Amino acid sequence: CASSSRTVSNQPQHF. The genes are TRBV19 and TRBJ1-5; D perhaps matches TRBD1 (6 bases). Germline V lookup: CDR1 LNHDA, CDR2 SQIVND (reference sequence). The length of the CDR3 is 15 residues. Trimming stripped 4 bases from V and 4 bases from J, with 14 bases between.

The chain uses TRBV6-5 and TRBJ1-2; 7 bases agree with TRBD1. The germline V gene has CDR1 MNHEY and CDR2 SVGAGI. This CDR3 contains 15 residues. With 0 bases clipped from V and 6 bases from J, the junction kept 7 bases outside the gene matches. DNA of the CDR3: TGTGCCAGCAGTTACTCGGTAACGACAGGGAATGGCTACACCTTC. This translates into CASSYSVTTGNGYTF.

This clone was seen a few times. The rearrangement uses TRBV7-2 and TRBJ2-6, with 7 bases fitting TRBD1. Germline values: CDR1 SGHTA, CDR2 FQGNSA. After removal of 4 bases from V and 2 bases from J, the junction contained 5 bases not matched to a gene. CDR3 size: 16 residues. DNA of the CDR3: TGTGCCAGCAGCTCCCGACAGGGCGCTGGGGCCAACGTCCTGACTTTC. Protein sequence: CASSSRQGAGANVLTF.

The chain is built from TRBV5-1 and TRBJ1-3, with D perhaps matching TRBD1 (6 bases). V gave up 2 bases and J gave up 4 bases, with 10 bases separating them. There are 14 residues in the CDR3. The germline V gene has CDR1 SGHRS and CDR2 YFSETQ. The CDR3 sequence is CASSFGGPGNTIYF. CDR3 sequence (DNA): TGCGCCAGCAGCTTCGGGGGGCCAGGAAACACCATATATTTT.

This clone was seen once. The chain has TRBV7-9 and TRBJ1-1; 8 bases are a match to TRBD1. V trimming: 3 bases; J trimming: 1 base; junction bases outside the gene matches: 7. This CDR3 spans 16 amino acids. The V gene's germline CDR1 is SEHNR and CDR2 FQNEAQ (reference sequence). In nucleotides, the CDR3 is TGTGCCAGCAGCTTTCCCCGACAGGGGACGAACACTGAAGCTTTCTTT. Residues: CASSFPRQGTNTEAFF.

The V call is TRBV27, the J call TRBJ1-1, with TRBD1 as a possible D gene (6 bases). CDR3 length equals 14 residues. V was trimmed by 3 bases and J by 5 bases, leaving 13 bases between them. Germline V lookup: CDR1 MNHEY, CDR2 SMNVEV (reference sequence). The chain's CDR3 is CASSFGGGGTEAFF. CDR3 sequence (DNA): TGTGCCAGCAGTTTCGGAGGGGGGGGTACTGAAGCTTTCTTT.

This chain links TRBV2 with TRBJ2-2; D unresolved. The CDR3 has 11 amino acids. Germline lookup yields CDR1 SNHLY and CDR2 FYNNEI. With 4 bases removed from V and 8 bases from J, the gap between germline ends came to 5 bases. The CDR3 region is CASSGLGELFF. As DNA, the CDR3 is TGTGCCAGCAGTGGTCTGGGGGAGCTGTTTTTT.

This clone was found a few times. The V and J genes are TRBV9 and TRBJ1-2; perhaps TRBD1 as D (6 bases). The CDR3 length is 17 residues. Germline CDR1 and CDR2: SGDLS and YYNGEE. Trimming removed 0 bases at V and 0 bases at J, with 15 bases between. CDR3 loop: CASSVDGTIKANYGYTF. DNA for the CDR3: TGTGCCAGCAGCGTAGACGGGACAATAAAGGCTAACTATGGCTACACCTTC.

The V call is TRBV10-3, the J call TRBJ1-1; D may be TRBD1 (6 bases). V lost 3 bases, J lost 0 bases, and 8 bases lay in between. The CDR3 is made up of 14 amino acids. The V gene's germline CDR1 is ENHRY and CDR2 SYGVKD. In DNA, the CDR3 is TGTGCCATCAGTGAACAGGGACTGAACACTGAAGCTTTCTTT. Its translation is CAISEQGLNTEAFF.

The rearrangement links TRBV18 to TRBJ2-1; 10 nucleotides agree with TRBD1. V was clipped by 5 bases and J by 8 bases; unmatched bases: 9. This CDR3 comprises 15 residues. Germline V gene sequence: CDR1 KGHSH, CDR2 LQKENI. The CDR3 bases are TGTGCCAGCTCAGCCCAAGACAGGGGGCACGATGAGCAGTTCTTC. Amino acid sequence: CASSAQDRGHDEQFF.

CDR3 amino acids: CAISGSRNTEAFF. CDR3 DNA sequence: TGTGCCATCAGTGGGTCCCGGAACACTGAAGCTTTCTTT. J is TRBJ1-1 and V is TRBV10-3; no definite D call. The CDR3 sequence is 13 residues long. Germline V CDR1 and CDR2: ENHRY, SYGVKD. V was clipped by 4 bases and J by 1 base, with 7 bases between them.

In its sample, this clone was seen a few times. This chain links TRBV5-5 with TRBJ2-7; the D is unclear. Germline V CDR1 and CDR2: SGHKS, YYEKEE (reference sequence). The CDR3 is 12 amino acids. V was clipped by 1 base and J by 2 bases, with 4 bases between them. The chain's CDR3 is CASSLFAYEQYF. Written as DNA, the CDR3 is TGTGCCAGCAGCTTGTTCGCCTACGAGCAGTACTTC.

J is TRBJ1-2 and V is TRBV7-9, with TRBD1 matching over 10 bases. CDR1 SEHNR and CDR2 FQNEAQ come from the germline V gene (reference sequence). The length of the CDR3 is 15 residues. V was clipped by 1 base and J by 6 bases; unmatched bases: 5. The CDR3 region is CASSLGQGAPDGYTF. The CDR3 DNA is TGTGCCAGCAGCTTAGGACAGGGGGCGCCTGATGGCTACACCTTC. Full variable domain (outside the CDR3, taken from reference TRBV7-9 and TRBJ1-2): DTGVSQNPRHKITKRGQNVTFRCDPISEHNRLYWYRQTLGQGPEFLTYFQNEAQLEKSRLLSDRFSAERPKGSFSTLEIQRTEQGDSAMYLCASSLGQGAPDGYTFGSGTRLTVV.

This clone was detected only a few times. The rearrangement joins TRBV30 to TRBJ1-2; a possible D gene is TRBD1 (6 bases). Germline CDR1 GTSNPN, CDR2 SVGIG (reference sequence). V was shortened by 5 bases and J by 4 bases, with 14 bases between the two germline ends. The length of the CDR3 is 13 residues. The CDR3 sequence: CAWAPEGGYGYTF. CDR3 nucleotides: TGTGCCTGGGCACCGGAGGGGGGCTATGGCTACACCTTC. Based on the CDR3 plus reference TRBV30 and TRBJ1-2, the full variable domain is SQTIHQWPATLVQPVGSPLSLECTVEGTSNPNLYWYRQAAGRGLQLLFYSVGIGQISSEVPQNLSASRPQDRQFILSSKKLLLSDSGFYLCAWAPEGGYGYTFGSGTRLTVV.

Worth noting for this clone: Other nucleotide sequences in the sample specify the same CDR3. This chain uses TRBV5-1 with TRBJ2-7, with D possibly being TRBD1 (6 bases). This CDR3 spans 13 amino acids. Germline loops: CDR1 SGHRS, CDR2 YFSETQ. The V end was cut by 2 bases, the J end by 5 bases, with 11 bases between. Written as DNA, the CDR3 is TGCGCCAGCAGCTTAGGGGGTGGGAACGAGCAGTACTTC. Translating it yields CASSLGGGNEQYF.

The chain is built from TRBV7-9 and TRBJ2-4; 7 positions agree with TRBD1. Losses at the gene ends were 2 bases for V and 9 bases for J; bases not matched to a gene: 4. Germline-derived CDR1 and CDR2 are SEHNR and FQNEAQ (reference sequence). The CDR3 spans 13 residues. CDR3 loop: CASSLTGAGIQYF. For the CDR3, the DNA is TGTGCCAGCAGCTTAACAGGGGCGGGCATTCAGTACTTC.